The clone carrying this T cell receptor beta chain was counted once. Its antigen remains unknown. This CDR3 contains 15 residues. Germline V gene lookup returns CDR1 SEHNR and CDR2 FQNEAQ (reference sequence). Unmatched junction bases numbered 8, after V lost 3 bases and J lost 3 bases. The data derive from a study of cytomegalovirus exposure and HLA in healthy donors. Study information: In an early release, HLA-typed donors contributed about 79 million unique TCR sequences.

Findings and limits, study-wide: The authors later found TCR association rates varying by HLA locus, with DRB1 most and HLA-C fewest. V segments that were indistinguishable, TRBV6-2 and TRBV6-3 among them, were omitted from analysis.

PCR was performed using 60 Vbeta and 13 Jbeta primers. Assay: immunoSEQ multiplex PCR; the TCRdb copy retains only in-frame clones and omits some. Among about 120,000 clones listed, about 73% were seen once. This TCR was recovered from a woman aged 40 to 50 in good health and CMV-seronegative. This rearrangement joins TRBV7-9 to TRBJ2-7, with 7 bases identical to TRBD1. The sample comprised PBMCs. This CDR3 reads CASSFAQGSGYEQYF. In nucleotides, the CDR3 is TGTGCCAGCAGCTTCGCACAGGGGTCAGGCTACGAGCAGTACTTC.